One and the same sample provided the 5 T cell receptor beta chains below, sequenced in a study of immune evolution from preneoplasia to lung adenocarcinoma. The protocol was immunoSEQ multiplex PCR, while the TCRdb copy is restricted to in-frame clones and leaves out a portion. Of under 11,000 clones in the sample, around 78% were seen once. Material for sequencing was FFPE minimally invasive lung adenocarcinoma tissue. These receptors were obtained from a person aged 55 to 79 with lung adenocarcinoma.

V gene TRBV29-1 combines with J gene TRBJ1-2, with TRBD1 matching over 7 bases. The germline CDR1 and CDR2 sequences are SQVTM and ANQGSEA. The trim removed 3 bases at V and 2 bases at J, leaving 6 bases unmatched. CDR3 size: 14 residues. The DNA for the CDR3 is TGCAGCGTTGATAAGGGGGCTGGAAACTATGGCTACACCTTC. This codes for CSVDKGAGNYGYTF. The complete variable domain, with remaining parts taken from reference TRBV29-1 and TRBJ1-2, reads SAVISQKPSRDICQRGTSLTIQCQVDSQVTMMFWYRQQPGQSLTLIATANQGSEATYESGFVIDKFPISRPNLTFSTLTVSNMSPEDSSIYLCSVDKGAGNYGYTFGSGTRLTVV.

Remarks on this clone: One junction end disagrees with the germline gene, perhaps due to a read error. The gene calls are TRBV19 and TRBJ1-1; the match to TRBD1 covers 7 bases. This CDR3 contains 13 residues. Germline CDR1 LNHDA, CDR2 SQIVND (reference sequence). The CDR3 sequence is CASSVDRDTEAFF. The DNA for the CDR3 is TGTGCCAGTAGTGTAGACAGGGACACTGAAGCTTTCTTT.

This chain joins TRBV5-4 and TRBJ1-6, with D possibly matching TRBD1 (5 bases). Germline V CDR1 and CDR2: SGHNT, YYREEE (reference sequence). The CDR3 loop spans 16 amino acids. Trimming left V 1 base short and J 7 bases short, with 15 bases between. The CDR3 DNA is TGTGCCAGCAGCTTGAGGGTGGGGCCGGGGAATTCACCCCTCCACTTT. This gives the protein CASSLRVGPGNSPLHF.

In its sample, this clone was seen a few times. The chain employs TRBV7-9 and TRBJ2-2; D may match TRBD1 or TRBD2 (5 bases each). Trimming took off 5 bases at V and 2 bases at J, with 6 bases between the two ends. Germline loops: CDR1 SEHNR, CDR2 FQNEAQ (reference sequence). CDR3 length: 13 residues. The CDR3 bases are TGTGCCAGCAGCCGGGACAACACCGGGGAGCTGTTTTTT. This codes for CASSRDNTGELFF.

The gene calls are TRBV6-5 and TRBJ1-5; D remains ambiguous. CDR1 is MNHEY and CDR2 is SVGAGI in the germline V gene. The CDR3 sequence is 12 residues long. The V end was cut by 7 bases, the J end by 6 bases, with 10 bases between. CDR3 sequence (DNA): TGTGCCAGCACCGACGGACTTCAGCCCCAGCATTTT. This codes for CASTDGLQPQHF.